What follows describes a single TCR beta chain. This specimen belongs to a study of blood T cell repertoires in COVID-19. This CDR3 is built from 15 residues. Germline CDR1 is SQVTM and CDR2 is ANQGSEA. V was clipped by 0 bases and J by 7 bases; unmatched bases: 10. Clones were sequenced by immunoSEQ multiplex PCR, and TCRdb holds only the in-frame ones, with some missing. Of tens of thousands of clones listed, 75% to 90% are singletons. This clonotype was sampled from a woman in her sixties or seventies with acute or convalescent COVID-19. Sequencing input: peripheral blood. The chain uses TRBV29-1 and TRBJ2-7; 9 bases are a match to TRBD1. CDR3 sequence reads: CSVEDIQGASGEQYF. The CDR3 DNA reads TGCAGCGTTGAAGATATACAGGGGGCATCGGGAGAGCAGTACTTC.